Listed below are T cell receptor beta chains from one sample, sequenced in a study of blood T cell repertoires in COVID-19. The protocol was immunoSEQ multiplex PCR, while the TCRdb copy is restricted to in-frame clones and leaves out a portion. The profile covers fewer than 250,000 clones, with roughly 91% appearing a single time and 0.83% taken by the ten largest. Sequencing was performed on peripheral blood. The receptors stem from a man aged 25 to 45 with COVID-19, enrolled during active disease. Both conserved end residues are part of each CDR3. The D gene is left open where the match is weak. Some rows mark clone size as missing; the rest say once, few, many or name a class of expanded clone.

j_call clone_size v_call d_call cdr3_aa cdr3_nt
TRBJ2-7 - TRBV18 TRBD2 CASSPEGLPRGEQYF TGTGCCAGCTCACCAGAGGGACTACCCCGAGGCGAGCAGTACTTC
TRBJ1-4 - TRBV6-5 - CASSYSTTGQGELFF TGTGCCAGCAGTTACTCGACGACAGGCCAGGGAGAACTGTTTTTT
TRBJ1-2 - TRBV6-5 - CASSYVGDDGYTF TGTGCCAGCAGTTACGTAGGGGATGATGGCTACACCTTC
TRBJ2-7 - TRBV6-5 - CASSRAGLKRDEQYF TGTGCCAGCAGTAGGGCGGGGTTGAAACGAGACGAGCAGTACTTC
TRBJ2-3 - TRBV11-2 - CASSLAGGDTQYF TGTGCCAGCAGCTTAGCGGGGGGCGATACGCAGTATTTT
TRBJ1-2 - TRBV12-3/TRBV12-4 - CASSLLRNYGYTF TGTGCCAGCAGTTTACTCCGTAACTATGGCTACACCTTC
TRBJ2-7 - TRBV20-1 - CSARDGFSYEQYF TGCAGTGCTCGTGACGGGTTCTCCTACGAGCAGTACTTC
TRBJ1-5 - TRBV6-5 - CASSYSSTVNQPQHF TGTGCCAGCAGTTACTCGTCGACAGTGAATCAGCCCCAGCATTTT
TRBJ2-2 - TRBV7-3 - CASSSTTGELFF TGTGCCAGCAGCTCTACTACCGGGGAGCTGTTTTTT
TRBJ2-5 - TRBV6-5 - CASRPGQNQETQYF TGTGCCAGCAGACCGGGACAAAACCAAGAGACCCAGTACTTC
TRBJ2-7 - TRBV12-5 TRBD1 CASGLEDRGPYEQYF TGTGCTAGTGGTTTGGAGGACAGGGGGCCCTACGAGCAGTACTTC
TRBJ1-1 - TRBV5-6 - CASSSTGTEFEAFF TGTGCCAGCAGCTCGACCGGGACTGAGTTTGAAGCTTTCTTT
TRBJ2-5 - TRBV15 - CATSRDTGEETQYF TGTGCCACCAGCAGAGATACCGGTGAAGAGACCCAGTACTTC
TRBJ2-3 - TRBV9 TRBD1 CASSPPGGGTGGADTQYF TGTGCCAGCAGCCCTCCGGGGGGCGGGACAGGGGGCGCAGATACGCAGTATTTT
TRBJ1-1 - TRBV28 - CASSPSQAGENTEAFF TGTGCCAGCAGCCCTTCGCAGGCCGGTGAGAACACTGAAGCTTTCTTT
TRBJ1-2 once TRBV7-6 - CASSGGSFDGYTF TGTGCCAGCAGCGGGGGGTCATTCGATGGCTACACCTTC
TRBJ2-3 - TRBV6-5 - CASREGQGSDTQYF TGTGCCAGCAGGGAGGGGCAGGGTTCAGATACGCAGTATTTT